This TCR beta chain emerged from a study of cytomegalovirus exposure and HLA in healthy donors. Germline lookup yields CDR1 SGHTA and CDR2 FQGNSA. The CDR3 loop spans 15 amino acids. V lost 3 bases, J lost 4 bases, and 2 bases stayed unmatched. Primers: 60 Vbeta forward and 13 Jbeta reverse. Profiling relied on immunoSEQ multiplex PCR, and the TCRdb table lists in-frame clones only, not all of them. The sample has roughly 140,000 clones, around 10% seen once. The receptor was derived from a male donor in good health and CMV-seronegative. The sample taken for sequencing was PBMCs. The gene calls are TRBV7-2 and TRBJ2-2; 10 positions agree with TRBD1. The CDR3 DNA sequence: TGTGCCAGCAGCTTCCGGGACAGGGGCACCGGGGAGCTGTTTTTT. Translating it yields CASSFRDRGTGELFF.